This TCR beta chain was captured by sequencing in a study of CD8 T cells in ankylosing spondylitis. Study results and caveats: Disease-linked clones were CD8+ and relatively rare in peripheral blood. Clones linked to disease were reported to show significant enrichment in matched ankylosing spondylitis synovial fluid. Ankylosing spondylitis blood appeared to carry a characteristic TCR beta motif of seven to nine highly homologous variants.

This CDR3 has 15 amino acids. V gave up 3 bases and J gave up 3 bases, with 11 bases separating them. The sample holds a few counts of this clonotype. The antigen remains unidentified. Making the TCR beta libraries involved quantitative 5'-RACE with molecular barcodes. TCRdb reprocessed the 5' RACE reads via MiXCR and lists one record per CDR3 protein. Here the sample spans about 360,000 distinct CDR3 sequences, approximately 14% being singletons. The chain combines TRBV12-3 or TRBV12-4 with TRBJ1-4; maybe TRBD1 (5 bases). The receptor's source is a male donor with ankylosing spondylitis or in good health (not recorded which). The source material was blood, either unsorted or a sorted T cell fraction (not recorded which). The CDR3 DNA is TGTGCCAGCAGTTTTCGGGGGACGGCTAATGAAAAACTGTTTTTT. Amino acid sequence: CASSFRGTANEKLFF.